This is a list of T cell receptor beta chains from one sample in a study of identical twins. A single record per CDR3 protein comes from TCRdb applying MiXCR to the 5' RACE reads. The sample contains about 920,000 distinct CDR3 sequences, about 12% of which appear only once. The same sample was also studied in work on yellow fever vaccine responses in identical twins.

The specimen sequenced was PBMCs. Source of these receptors: a woman aged 18-29 years in good health. The CDR3 runs from the conserved cysteine through the conserved F or W. A D gene is named only where the DNA matches it firmly. Not every row has a clone size; where given, it reads once, few, many or a size class.

many TRBJ1-1 TRBV29-1 - CSTYRTGNTEAFF TGCAGCACCTACAGGACGGGTAACACTGAAGCTTTCTTT
many TRBJ1-4 TRBV6-5 - CASSYQGLDEKLFF TGTGCCAGCAGCTATCAGGGCCTTGATGAAAAACTGTTTTTT
many TRBJ2-7 TRBV5-1 - CASSPRGYEQYF TGTGCCAGCAGCCCCCGGGGCTACGAGCAGTACTTC
few TRBJ2-3 TRBV24-1 - CATSDLWGSTDTQYF TGTGCCACCAGTGACCTCTGGGGAAGCACAGATACGCAGTATTTT
few TRBJ2-7 TRBV28 TRBD1 CASSSQPGQGRYMYEQYF TGTGCCAGCAGTTCACAACCGGGACAGGGGCGATATATGTACGAGCAGTACTTC
few TRBJ2-7 TRBV3-1 TRBD2 CASSQDLSSGSHEQYF TGTGCCAGCAGCCAAGATTTGTCTAGCGGGAGCCACGAGCAGTACTTC
- TRBJ1-2 TRBV7-6 TRBD1 CASSLGTGSKLYGYTF TGTGCCAGCAGCTTAGGGACAGGGAGTAAGCTTTATGGCTACACCTTC
many TRBJ2-3 TRBV5-1 TRBD2 CASSPTSGGPDTQYF TGCGCCAGCAGCCCTACTAGCGGGGGTCCAGATACGCAGTATTTT
few TRBJ1-5 TRBV7-9 - CASSNQGLSNQPQHF TGTGCCAGCAGCAACCAGGGGCTTAGCAATCAGCCCCAGCATTTT
many TRBJ1-6 TRBV6-1 TRBD1 CASASGQQISSYNSPLHF TGTGCCAGCGCATCGGGACAGCAGATCAGCTCCTATAATTCACCCCTCCACTTT
many TRBJ2-6 TRBV5-1 - CASSLDGQTSSGANVLTF TGCGCCAGCAGCTTGGACGGACAGACCTCCTCTGGGGCCAACGTCCTGACTTTC
many TRBJ2-7 TRBV10-3 TRBD2 CAISEGTSGRYEQYF TGTGCCATCAGTGAGGGGACTAGCGGGAGGTACGAGCAGTACTTC
- TRBJ2-7 TRBV12-3/TRBV12-4 - CASSLFLGATFEQYF TGTGCCAGCAGTTTATTTTTAGGAGCCACCTTCGAGCAGTACTTC
- TRBJ2-7 TRBV12-3/TRBV12-4 - CASSWEGNEQYF TGTGCCAGCAGTTGGGAAGGGAACGAGCAGTACTTC
- TRBJ1-1 TRBV5-1 TRBD1 CASSSQTGATEAFF TGCGCCAGCAGCTCGCAGACAGGGGCCACTGAAGCTTTCTTT
- TRBJ1-1 TRBV3-1 - CASSPARGYRGTEAFF TGTGCCAGCAGCCCCGCCCGGGGGTATAGGGGGACTGAAGCTTTCTTT
few TRBJ2-2 TRBV18 - CASSPLDTGELFF TGTGCCAGCTCACCATTGGACACCGGGGAGCTGTTTTTT
- TRBJ2-2 TRBV7-3 TRBD2 CASSLLPSGSTGELFF TGTGCCAGCAGCTTACTGCCTAGCGGGAGTACCGGGGAGCTGTTTTTT
- TRBJ2-1 TRBV11-3 - CASSLDQVVSNEQFF TGTGCCAGCAGCTTAGATCAAGTAGTCTCCAATGAGCAGTTCTTC
- TRBJ2-7 TRBV20-1 TRBD1 CSAREPTGPFYEQYF TGCAGTGCTAGAGAACCGACAGGGCCTTTCTACGAGCAGTACTTC